This passage covers 20 T cell receptor beta chains from one sample sequenced in a study of long-term antiretroviral therapy in people with HIV. The assay, immunoSEQ v3.0, was run at survey level. The protocol was immunoSEQ multiplex PCR, while the TCRdb copy is restricted to in-frame clones and leaves out a portion. The sample includes 19,000 or so clones, 75% to 85% of them seen just once. The sample here was unsorted PBMCs, taken 0.2 years after starting antiretroviral therapy. Source of these receptors: a woman aged 40 to 49 with HIV.

This clone has more than one count but fewer than ten. The V call is TRBV5-5, the J call TRBJ1-5, with no clear D. The germline CDR1 and CDR2 sequences are SGHKS and YYEKEE (reference sequence). The V gene lost 1 base and the J gene lost 3 bases, with 8 bases spanning the gap. This CDR3 is 14 amino acids long. The CDR3 nucleotides are TGTGCCAGCAGCTTGTGGAGATACAATCAGCCCCAGCATTTT. Amino acids: CASSLWRYNQPQHF.

The gene calls are TRBV11-2 and TRBJ2-5, with D unresolved. The CDR3 is 14 amino acids. V gave up 1 base and J gave up 2 bases, with 8 bases separating them. The germline gives CDR1 SGHAT, CDR2 FQNNGV. The DNA of the CDR3 is TGTGCCAGCAGCTTAGGCCCAGGACAAGAGACCCAGTACTTC. This codes for CASSLGPGQETQYF.

The gene calls are TRBV11-2 and TRBJ2-7, with D maybe TRBD2 (7 bases). The V gene's germline CDR1 is SGHAT and CDR2 FQNNGV. The CDR3 spans 15 residues. With 0 bases removed from V and 4 bases from J, the gap between germline ends came to 13 bases. In DNA, the CDR3 is TGTGCCAGCAGCTTAGATCACGGGGGGCCGTACGAGCAGTACTTC. It translates to CASSLDHGGPYEQYF. Full variable domain (missing parts from reference TRBV11-2 and TRBJ2-7): EAGVAQSPRYKIIEKRQSVAFWCNPISGHATLYWYQQILGQGPKLLIQFQNNGVVDDSQLPKDRFSAERLKGVDSTLKIQPAKLEDSAVYLCASSLDHGGPYEQYFGPGTRLTVT.

The count of this clone is one. This chain uses TRBV11-2 with TRBJ2-7, with TRBD1 matching over 8 bases. Germline CDR1 and CDR2: SGHAT and FQNNGV. The CDR3 has 13 residues. After removal of 6 bases from V and 5 bases from J, the junction contained 6 bases not matched to a gene. In DNA, the CDR3 is TGTGCCAGCAGACAGGGGGGCACTAACGAGCAGTACTTC. It translates to CASRQGGTNEQYF.

This clone has only a few counts. The V and J genes are TRBV7-8 and TRBJ2-1; D not resolved. The germline gives CDR1 SGHVS, CDR2 FQNEAQ. This CDR3 has 13 residues. V gave up 1 base and J gave up 8 bases, with 9 bases separating them. CDR3 sequence reads: CASSLVTFDEQFF. The CDR3 coding sequence is TGTGCCAGCAGCTTAGTGACGTTCGATGAGCAGTTCTTC. The whole variable domain, remainder taken from reference TRBV7-8 and TRBJ2-1, is GAGVSQSPRYKVAKRGQDVALRCDPISGHVSLFWYQQALGQGPEFLTYFQNEAQLDKSGLPSDRFFAERPEGSVSTLKIQRTQQEDSAVYLCASSLVTFDEQFFGPGTRLTVL.

V gene TRBV19 combines with J gene TRBJ1-1; 7 bases map to TRBD1. V lost 3 bases, J lost 0 bases, and 10 bases stayed unmatched. The germline V gene encodes CDR1 LNHDA and CDR2 SQIVND (reference sequence). The CDR3 is 17 residues long. Written as DNA, the CDR3 is TGTGCCAGTAGTATCGTAGGACAGGTCACAATGAACACTGAAGCTTTCTTT. Translating gives CASSIVGQVTMNTEAFF.

The V and J genes are TRBV2 and TRBJ2-5, with TRBD1 matching 7 bases. Germline V lookup: CDR1 SNHLY, CDR2 FYNNEI. V dropped 10 bases and J dropped 2; count of bases not matched to a gene: 4. The CDR3 consists of 12 residues. DNA of the CDR3: TGTGCCACCAACAGGGGTCAAGAGACCCAGTACTTC. Its translation is CATNRGQETQYF.

The genes are TRBV6-1 and TRBJ1-3; D uncertain. Trimming pared 4 bases from V and 0 bases from J, leaving 10 bases between. The CDR3 is 15 residues long. The germline gives CDR1 MNHNS, CDR2 SASEGT. Here the CDR3 DNA reads TGTGCCAGCAGTGGACGATGGATCTCTGGAAACACCATATATTTT. Its protein is CASSGRWISGNTIYF.

This clone turned up a few times. This chain links TRBV19 with TRBJ2-2, with 7 bases identical to TRBD1. In germline, CDR1 is LNHDA, CDR2 SQIVND (reference sequence). V was pared by 6 bases and J by 6 bases, with 7 bases of the junction left unmatched. The length of the CDR3 is 14 residues. CDR3 loop: CASSLNRGPGELFF. The CDR3 bases are TGTGCCAGTAGCCTAAACAGGGGCCCCGGGGAGCTGTTTTTT.

The J gene is TRBJ2-7, the V gene TRBV6-5; perhaps TRBD2 as D (6 bases). Germline V gives CDR1 MNHEY, CDR2 SVGAGI. The V and J ends lost 5 bases and 6 bases respectively, with 17 bases between them. The CDR3 extends over 14 amino acids. The chain's CDR3 is CASSRGGGALEQYF. As DNA, the CDR3 is TGTGCCAGCAGTCGGGGTGGAGGGGCGCTCGAGCAGTACTTC.

The chain carries TRBV4-1 and TRBJ2-2; unclear D gene. There are 12 residues in the CDR3. Trimming left V 4 bases short and J 3 bases short, with 3 bases between. The germline gives CDR1 MGHRA, CDR2 YSYEKL. The CDR3 bases are TGCGCCAGCAGCCTCCACACCGGGGAGCTGTTTTTT. The encoded protein is CASSLHTGELFF.

V and J are TRBV2 and TRBJ2-7, with D perhaps matching TRBD2 (5 bases). CDR1 is SNHLY, CDR2 FYNNEI, per germline. Between the trimmed V and J ends, which lost 6 bases and 0 bases, there was a span of 12 bases. The CDR3 loop spans 14 amino acids. The CDR3 loop is CASRGIGSSYEQYF. In DNA, the CDR3 is TGTGCCAGCAGGGGGATAGGGAGCTCCTACGAGCAGTACTTC.

The chain carries TRBV7-6 and TRBJ2-7, with D perhaps TRBD1 or TRBD2 (5 bases each). Trimming shortened V by 1 base and J by 3 bases, and 13 bases separated the two germline ends. Germline V gene data show CDR1 as SGHVS and CDR2 as FNYEAQ. The CDR3 spans 15 residues. For the CDR3, the DNA is TGTGCCAGCAGCTTAGGCTCCGGGGCTAACTACGAGCAGTACTTC. Encoded protein: CASSLGSGANYEQYF. Variable domain in full (rest from reference TRBV7-6 and TRBJ2-7): GAGVSQSPRYKVTKRGQDVALRCDPISGHVSLYWYRQALGQGPEFLTYFNYEAQQDKSGLPNDRFSAERPEGSISTLTIQRTEQRDSAMYRCASSLGSGANYEQYFGPGTRLTVT.

The rearrangement links TRBV4-1 to TRBJ2-5; D is ambiguous. Germline V gives CDR1 MGHRA, CDR2 YSYEKL. V dropped 3 bases and J dropped 5 bases, with 22 bases sitting between them. The CDR3 contains 17 residues. The CDR3 is CASSHRVAYKTQETQYF. The CDR3 bases are TGCGCCAGCAGCCACCGAGTGGCTTACAAGACGCAGGAGACCCAGTACTTC.

This chain uses TRBV7-2 with TRBJ1-5, with D maybe TRBD1 (5 bases). The CDR3 consists of 15 residues. Trimming stripped 1 base from V and 0 bases from J, with 7 bases between. In germline, CDR1 is SGHTA, CDR2 FQGNSA. CDR3 amino acids: CASSLEGASNQPQHF. The CDR3 DNA is TGTGCCAGCAGCTTAGAAGGGGCTAGCAATCAGCCCCAGCATTTT.

This clone has only a few counts. This chain connects TRBV11-3 to TRBJ1-1, with a possible D match to TRBD1 (6 bases). CDR3 length: 16 amino acids. Germline CDR1 is SGHNT and CDR2 is YENEEA. V was shortened by 0 bases and J by 0 bases, with 11 bases between the two germline ends. This chain's CDR3 is CASSLDPGGLNTEAFF. Written as DNA, the CDR3 is TGTGCCAGCAGCTTAGATCCTGGGGGCCTGAACACTGAAGCTTTCTTT.

In this sample, this clone turned up once. For the CDR3, the DNA is TGTGCCAGCAGCTTCCAACGGCAGCTTAACTATGGCTACACCTTC. It encodes CASSFQRQLNYGYTF. This chain links TRBV5-5 with TRBJ1-2; no definite D call. Germline-derived CDR1 and CDR2 are SGHKS and YYEKEE (reference sequence). The CDR3 is 15 amino acids. Deletions cut 2 bases from V and 1 base from J, with 12 bases between.

This chain links TRBV7-9 with TRBJ1-1; a weak D match, TRBD1 (5 bases). The ends were cut back, 5 bases at V and 1 base at J, with 8 bases in the middle. Germline-derived CDR1 and CDR2 are SEHNR and FQNEAQ (reference sequence). This CDR3 region has 13 residues. CDR3: CASSTGPNTEAFF. The CDR3 DNA reads TGTGCCAGCAGCACGGGACCGAACACTGAAGCTTTCTTT.

V usage is TRBV23-1 and J usage is TRBJ2-7, with 7 bases lining up with TRBD1. TRBV23-1 is treated as an ORF (open reading frame) with a function not yet certain. This CDR3 is 15 amino acids long. J lost 3 bases, V lost 8 bases, and 13 bases had no gene match. The CDR3 sequence: CASFPRGQGVYEQYF. Here the CDR3 DNA reads TGCGCCAGCTTCCCTCGCGGGCAGGGGGTCTACGAGCAGTACTTC.

The J gene is TRBJ2-2, the V gene TRBV5-6; D is ambiguous. Germline V gene data show CDR1 as SGHDT and CDR2 as YYEEEE. Trimming removed 3 bases from V and 0 bases from J, with 12 bases in between. This CDR3 spans 16 amino acids. The CDR3 nucleotides read TGTGCCAGCAGCTCACTCGGGTATACGAACACCGGGGAGCTGTTTTTT. Its protein is CASSSLGYTNTGELFF.